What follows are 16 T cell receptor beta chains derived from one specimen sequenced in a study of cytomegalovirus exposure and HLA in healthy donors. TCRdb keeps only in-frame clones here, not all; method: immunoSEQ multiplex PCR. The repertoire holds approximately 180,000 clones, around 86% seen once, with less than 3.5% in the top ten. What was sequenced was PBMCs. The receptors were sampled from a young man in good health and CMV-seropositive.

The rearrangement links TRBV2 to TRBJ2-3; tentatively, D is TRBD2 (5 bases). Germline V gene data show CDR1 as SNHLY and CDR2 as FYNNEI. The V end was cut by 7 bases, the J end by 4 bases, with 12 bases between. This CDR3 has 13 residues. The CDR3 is CASIEGSPDTQYF. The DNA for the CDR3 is TGTGCCAGCATCGAGGGTAGCCCAGATACGCAGTATTTT.

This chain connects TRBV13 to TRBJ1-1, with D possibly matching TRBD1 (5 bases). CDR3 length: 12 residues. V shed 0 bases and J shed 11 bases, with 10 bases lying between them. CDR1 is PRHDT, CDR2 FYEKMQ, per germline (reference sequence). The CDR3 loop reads CASSLGRGAAFF. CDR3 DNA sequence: TGTGCCAGCAGCTTAGGTAGGGGCGCGGCTTTCTTT.

CDR3 sequence: CASSPYFDSTGELFF. For the CDR3, the DNA is TGTGCCAGCAGCCCTTACTTTGACAGCACCGGGGAGCTGTTTTTT. The chain couples TRBV11-2 to TRBJ2-2, with D maybe TRBD1 (5 bases). The CDR3 length is 15 residues. CDR1 is SGHAT and CDR2 is FQNNGV in the germline V gene. The V end was cut by 5 bases, the J end by 4 bases, with 14 bases between.

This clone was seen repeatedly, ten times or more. CDR3 sequence: CAISESLELIGEKLFF. CDR3 nucleotide sequence: TGTGCCATCAGTGAGTCGTTGGAACTAATTGGTGAAAAACTGTTTTTT. The chain uses TRBV10-3 and TRBJ1-4; the D is unclear. The CDR3 spans 16 residues. The germline V gene encodes CDR1 ENHRY and CDR2 SYGVKD. Trimming removed 0 bases from V and 7 bases from J, with 15 bases in between.

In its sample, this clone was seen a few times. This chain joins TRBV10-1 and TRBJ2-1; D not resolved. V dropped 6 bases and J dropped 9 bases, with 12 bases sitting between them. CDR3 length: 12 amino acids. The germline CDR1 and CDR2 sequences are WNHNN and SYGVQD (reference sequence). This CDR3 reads CASRVLDAEQFF. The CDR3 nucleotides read TGCGCCAGCAGGGTTCTAGATGCTGAGCAGTTCTTC.

The chain's CDR3 is CASSTGTGYGYTF. The DNA of the CDR3 is TGTGCCAGCAGTACCGGGACAGGCTATGGCTACACCTTC. The gene calls are TRBV6-5 and TRBJ1-2; 8 nucleotides line up with TRBD1. J was trimmed by 4 bases and V by 5 bases; bases with no gene match: 3. This CDR3 spans 13 amino acids. The germline V gene has CDR1 MNHEY and CDR2 SVGAGI.

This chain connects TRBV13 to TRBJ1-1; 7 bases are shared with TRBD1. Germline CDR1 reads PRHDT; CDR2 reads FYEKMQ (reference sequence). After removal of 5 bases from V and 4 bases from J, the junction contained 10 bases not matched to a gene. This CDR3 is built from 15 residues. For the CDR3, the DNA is TGTGCCAGCAGCCCATCTGCAGGGGGTATCACTGAAGCTTTCTTT. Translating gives CASSPSAGGITEAFF.

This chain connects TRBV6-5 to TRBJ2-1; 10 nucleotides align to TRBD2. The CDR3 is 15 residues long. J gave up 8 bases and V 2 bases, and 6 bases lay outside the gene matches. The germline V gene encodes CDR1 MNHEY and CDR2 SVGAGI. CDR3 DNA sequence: TGTGCCAGCAGTTACGCTAGCGGGAGTAGCTATGAGCAGTTCTTC. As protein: CASSYASGSSYEQFF.

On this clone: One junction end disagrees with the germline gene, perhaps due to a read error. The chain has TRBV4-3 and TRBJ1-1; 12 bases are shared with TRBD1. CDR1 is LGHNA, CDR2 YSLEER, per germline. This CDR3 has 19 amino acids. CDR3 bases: TGCGCCAGCAGTCAAGGACTCGGGACAGGGGGCGTTTCGGACACTGAAGCTTTCTTT. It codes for CASSQGLGTGGVSDTEAFF.

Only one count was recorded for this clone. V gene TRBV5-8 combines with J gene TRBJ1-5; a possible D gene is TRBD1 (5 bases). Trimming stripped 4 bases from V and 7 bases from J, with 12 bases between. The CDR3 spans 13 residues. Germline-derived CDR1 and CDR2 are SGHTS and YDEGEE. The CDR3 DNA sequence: TGTGCCAGCAGCACCACAGGTGACCAGCCCCAGCATTTT. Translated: CASSTTGDQPQHF. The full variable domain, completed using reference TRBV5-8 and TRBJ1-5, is EAGVTQSPTHLIKTRGQQATLRCSPISGHTSVYWYQQALGLGLQFLLWYDEGEERNRGNFPPRFSGRQFPNYSSELNVNALELEDSALYLCASSTTGDQPQHFGDGTRLSIL.

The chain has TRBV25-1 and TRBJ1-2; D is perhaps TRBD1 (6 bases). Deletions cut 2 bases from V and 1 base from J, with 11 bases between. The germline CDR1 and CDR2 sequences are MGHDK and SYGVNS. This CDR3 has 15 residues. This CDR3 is CASSEPGAGNYGYTF. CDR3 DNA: TGTGCCAGCAGTGAACCAGGGGCGGGTAACTATGGCTACACCTTC.

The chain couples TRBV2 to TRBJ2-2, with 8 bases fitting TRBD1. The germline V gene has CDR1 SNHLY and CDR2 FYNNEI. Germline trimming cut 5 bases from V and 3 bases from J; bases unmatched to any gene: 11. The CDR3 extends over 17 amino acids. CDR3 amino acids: CASSRQGMYVDTGELFF. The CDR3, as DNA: TGTGCCAGCAGTCGACAGGGGATGTACGTCGACACCGGGGAGCTGTTTTTT.

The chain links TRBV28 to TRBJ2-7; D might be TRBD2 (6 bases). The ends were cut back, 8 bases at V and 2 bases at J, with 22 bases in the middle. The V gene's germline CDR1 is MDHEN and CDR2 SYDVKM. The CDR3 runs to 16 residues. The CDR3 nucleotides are TGTGCCAGCGTTAGGCCCTTCGCGGGGTTAACCTACGAGCAGTACTTC. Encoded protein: CASVRPFAGLTYEQYF.

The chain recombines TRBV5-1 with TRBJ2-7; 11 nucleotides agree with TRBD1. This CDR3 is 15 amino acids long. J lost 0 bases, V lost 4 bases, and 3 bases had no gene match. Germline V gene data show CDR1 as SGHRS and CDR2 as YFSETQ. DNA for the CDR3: TGCGCCAGCAGCGCCGGGACAGGGGGCTCCTACGAGCAGTACTTC. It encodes CASSAGTGGSYEQYF.

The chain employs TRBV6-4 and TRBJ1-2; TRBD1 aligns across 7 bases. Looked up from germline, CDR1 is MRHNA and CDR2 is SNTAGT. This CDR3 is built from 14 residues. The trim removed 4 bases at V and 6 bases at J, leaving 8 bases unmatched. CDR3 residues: CASSATRGQDGYTF. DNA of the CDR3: TGTGCCAGCAGTGCCACTCGCGGACAGGATGGCTACACCTTC.

The DNA of the CDR3 is TGTGCCAGTAGTAATCGATTAAGACAGGGCGGTCGGGAGACCCAGTACTTC. Protein product: CASSNRLRQGGRETQYF. The chain uses TRBV19 and TRBJ2-5, with 7 bases matching TRBD1. From germline, CDR1 is LNHDA and CDR2 SQIVND (reference sequence). The CDR3 is 17 amino acids. V gave up 4 bases and J gave up 5 bases; unmatched junction bases: 16.